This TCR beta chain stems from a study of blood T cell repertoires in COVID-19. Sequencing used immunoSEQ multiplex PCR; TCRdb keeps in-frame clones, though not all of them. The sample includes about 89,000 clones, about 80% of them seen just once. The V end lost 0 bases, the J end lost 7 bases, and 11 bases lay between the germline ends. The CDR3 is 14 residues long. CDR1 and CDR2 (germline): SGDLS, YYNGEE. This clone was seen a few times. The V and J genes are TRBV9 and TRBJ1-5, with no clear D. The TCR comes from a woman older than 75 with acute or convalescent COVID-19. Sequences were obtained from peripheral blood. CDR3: CASSVGGQSQPQHF. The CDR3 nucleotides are TGTGCCAGCAGCGTAGGTGGGCAGTCGCAGCCCCAGCATTTT. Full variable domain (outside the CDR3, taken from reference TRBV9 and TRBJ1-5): DSGVTQTPKHLITATGQRVTLRCSPRSGDLSVYWYQQSLDQGLQFLIQYYNGEERAKGNILERFSAQQFPDLHSELNLSSLELGDSALYFCASSVGGQSQPQHFGDGTRLSIL.